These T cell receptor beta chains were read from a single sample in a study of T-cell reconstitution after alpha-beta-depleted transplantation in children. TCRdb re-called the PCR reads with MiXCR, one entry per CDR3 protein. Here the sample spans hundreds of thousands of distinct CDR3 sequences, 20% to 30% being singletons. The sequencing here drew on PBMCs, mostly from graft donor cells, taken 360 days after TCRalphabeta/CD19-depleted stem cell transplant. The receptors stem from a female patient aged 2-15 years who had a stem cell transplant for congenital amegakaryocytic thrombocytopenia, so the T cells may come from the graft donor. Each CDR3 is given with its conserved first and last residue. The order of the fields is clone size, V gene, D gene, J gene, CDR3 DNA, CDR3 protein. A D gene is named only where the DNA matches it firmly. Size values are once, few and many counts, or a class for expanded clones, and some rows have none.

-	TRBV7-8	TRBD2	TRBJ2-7	TGTGCCAGCAGCTTTGCACTAGCGGGGAAGACCTACGAGCAGTACTTC	CASSFALAGKTYEQYF
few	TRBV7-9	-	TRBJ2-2	TGTGCCAGCAGCTACGGGAGTGCCACCGGGGAGCTGTTTTTT	CASSYGSATGELFF
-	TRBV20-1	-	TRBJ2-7	TGCAGTGCTAGAGAGTACCGGTCCTGGGGGCGCGAGCAGTACTTC	CSAREYRSWGREQYF
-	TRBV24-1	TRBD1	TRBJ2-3	TGTGCCACCAGTCAAACAGGGGGCACAGATACGCAGTATTTT	CATSQTGGTDTQYF
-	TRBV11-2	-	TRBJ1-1	TGTGCCAGCAGCCCCGTCGCGAGGACTGAAGCTTTCTTT	CASSPVARTEAFF
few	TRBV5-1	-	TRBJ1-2	TGCGCCAGCAGCTTCGCTACCGACCTAGCTAACTATGGCTACACCTTC	CASSFATDLANYGYTF
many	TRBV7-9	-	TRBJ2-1	TGTGCCAGCAGTCCCCGCGTAAGGGGTTACAATGAGCAGTTCTTC	CASSPRVRGYNEQFF
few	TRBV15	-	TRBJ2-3	TGTGCCACCAGCAGAGAAAAGGGGTTGGCAGATACGCAGTATTTT	CATSREKGLADTQYF
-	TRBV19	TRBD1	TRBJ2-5	TGTGCCAGTAGTATCGACCGGACAGGGGTTGAGACCCAGTACTTC	CASSIDRTGVETQYF
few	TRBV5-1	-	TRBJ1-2	TGCGCCAGCAGCAGAACGGACCCAGCTAACTATGGCTACACCTTC	CASSRTDPANYGYTF
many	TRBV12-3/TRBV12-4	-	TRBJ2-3	TGTGCCAGCAGTTTTCTTGGGAGCACAGATACGCAGTATTTT	CASSFLGSTDTQYF